These 31 T cell receptor beta chains were sequenced from one sample in a study of CD8 T cells in Susac syndrome. RNA amounts of about 0.45 to 1 ug underwent reverse transcription with random hexamers. TCRdb recomputed calls from the immunoSEQ multiplex PCR reads with MiXCR, one row per CDR3 protein. The sample lists fewer than 150,000 distinct CDR3 sequences, around 93% seen once, with roughly 0.2% in the top ten. Sample: CD8+ T cells from PBMCs. The receptor set was obtained from a human donor with Susac syndrome.

This sequence joins TRBV20-1 and TRBJ1-5, with 9 bases aligning to TRBD1. The germline V gene has CDR1 DFQATT and CDR2 SNEGSKA (reference sequence). The CDR3 runs 15 residues. V shed 0 bases and J 6 bases; nucleotides not matched to a gene: 6. CDR3 sequence (DNA): TGCAGTGCTAGAGATCCAGGACAGGGGCGTCAGCCCCAGCATTTT. It codes for CSARDPGQGRQPQHF.

The V and J genes are TRBV25-1 and TRBJ2-1; D may be TRBD1 or TRBD2 (6 bases each). V lost 9 bases to trimming and J lost 4 bases, with 13 bases between them. Germline V CDR1 and CDR2: MGHDK, SYGVNS. The CDR3 is made up of 13 amino acids. CDR3 coding DNA: TGTGCCAGTACGGGGGCCGAATACAATGAGCAGTTCTTC. As protein: CASTGAEYNEQFF.

The gene calls are TRBV3-1 and TRBJ2-5, with a tentative D call TRBD2 (5 bases). The germline CDR1 and CDR2 sequences are LGHDT and YNNKEL (reference sequence). The CDR3 consists of 16 residues. V was pared by 1 base and J by 2 bases, with 14 bases between. CDR3 DNA sequence: TGTGCCAGCAGCCAAGGAGTGCGAGCGGTACAAGAGACCCAGTACTTC. Its translation is CASSQGVRAVQETQYF.

Comments on this clonotype: The germline gene is not matched at one end of the junction; a read error may be the cause. J is TRBJ2-1 and V is TRBV7-7, with D tentatively TRBD2 (5 bases). Per germline, CDR1 SSHAT and CDR2 FNYEAQ (reference sequence). The CDR3 has 15 residues. This chain's CDR3 is CASSLATDSYNEQFF. DNA for the CDR3: TGTGCTAGCAGCTTAGCGACGGACTCCTACAATGAGCAGTTCTTC.

The J gene is TRBJ2-7, the V gene TRBV28; the match to TRBD2 covers 8 bases. V lost 7 bases, J lost 3 bases, and 14 bases stayed unmatched. This CDR3 is built from 16 residues. The germline V gene encodes CDR1 MDHEN and CDR2 SYDVKM. As DNA, the CDR3 is TGTGCCAGCAAGTCCCTCATTAAGGCGGGAGGCTACGAGCAGTACTTC. This encodes CASKSLIKAGGYEQYF.

The chain carries TRBV7-9 and TRBJ1-5; D is unresolved. The V gene's germline CDR1 is SEHNR and CDR2 FQNEAQ (reference sequence). The ends were cut back, 5 bases at V and 3 bases at J, with 8 bases in the middle. The CDR3 totals 13 residues. The CDR3 nucleotides read TGTGCCAGCAGCACTGGGGTCAATCAGCCCCAGCATTTT. Its translation: CASSTGVNQPQHF.

This rearrangement joins TRBV29-1 to TRBJ1-1; D is undetermined. The CDR3 covers 12 residues. Trimming removed 5 bases at V and 3 bases at J, with 10 bases between. The germline gives CDR1 SQVTM, CDR2 ANQGSEA. The CDR3 loop reads CSVYEAYTEAFF. The CDR3 coding sequence is TGCAGCGTTTATGAGGCCTACACTGAAGCTTTCTTT.

This clonotype has a single count. The CDR3 nucleotides read TGTGCCACCAGCGCGGGACAGTCCTACGAGCAGTACTTC. This encodes CATSAGQSYEQYF. This sequence joins TRBV24-1 and TRBJ2-7; D may be TRBD1 (7 bases). Trimming stripped 7 bases from V and 1 base from J, with 10 bases between. The CDR3 sequence is 13 residues long. The germline V gene encodes CDR1 KGHDR and CDR2 SFDVKD.

This clonotype was observed a single time. The chain recombines TRBV6-6 with TRBJ2-3; D is undetermined. The germline V gene encodes CDR1 MNHNY and CDR2 SVGAGI (reference sequence). V was clipped by 8 bases and J by 2 bases, with 5 bases between them. This CDR3 has 11 amino acids. The CDR3 loop reads CASGFTDTQYF. The CDR3 DNA sequence: TGTGCCAGCGGTTTCACAGATACGCAGTATTTT.

The rearrangement uses TRBV12-3 or TRBV12-4 and TRBJ2-1, with a tentative D call TRBD2 (5 bases). Trimming cost V 8 bases and J 4 bases, with 18 bases left between them. The CDR3 covers 15 residues. As DNA, the CDR3 is TGTGCCAGCGCGTTCCTTTCCGGACTTTACAATGAGCAGTTCTTC. As protein: CASAFLSGLYNEQFF.

The gene calls are TRBV28 and TRBJ2-1; D is unclear. The CDR3 covers 12 residues. Germline V gene data show CDR1 as MDHEN and CDR2 as SYDVKM. V was trimmed by 5 bases and J by 9 bases, leaving 11 bases between them. The CDR3 here is CASSDVRPEQFF. The CDR3 DNA reads as TGTGCCAGCAGTGATGTCAGGCCTGAGCAGTTCTTC.

The V gene is TRBV4-1, the J gene TRBJ2-1; 9 nucleotides agree with TRBD2. The CDR3 loop spans 16 amino acids. The germline gives CDR1 MGHRA, CDR2 YSYEKL. V gave up 3 bases and J gave up 0 bases; unmatched junction bases: 3. CDR3 protein: CASSQDSGSSYNEQFF. The CDR3, as DNA: TGCGCCAGCAGCCAGGATAGCGGGAGCTCCTACAATGAGCAGTTCTTC.

The rearrangement joins TRBV6-2 or TRBV6-3 to TRBJ1-1, with D possibly TRBD1 on 6 matching bases. The germline V and J ends were trimmed by 5 bases and 2 bases, with 12 bases remaining between them. Germline V gene sequence: CDR1 MNHEY, CDR2 SVGEGT. There are 14 residues in the CDR3. CDR3 region: CASSVFRGNTEAFF. CDR3 coding DNA: TGTGCCAGCAGTGTATTCAGGGGTAACACTGAAGCTTTCTTT.

V gene TRBV9 combines with J gene TRBJ2-7; 7 bases line up with TRBD2. V trimming: 0 bases; J trimming: 6 bases; junction bases outside the gene matches: 12. Germline lookup yields CDR1 SGDLS and CDR2 YYNGEE. This CDR3 comprises 16 residues. CDR3 amino acids: CASSVGDYPTSSEQYF. The CDR3 DNA reads as TGTGCCAGCAGCGTAGGGGACTACCCTACCTCTAGCGAGCAGTACTTC. Full variable domain (remainder filled in from reference TRBV9 and TRBJ2-7): DSGVTQTPKHLITATGQRVTLRCSPRSGDLSVYWYQQSLDQGLQFLIQYYNGEERAKGNILERFSAQQFPDLHSELNLSSLELGDSALYFCASSVGDYPTSSEQYFGPGTRLTVT.

This clonotype was counted a single time. This sequence joins TRBV7-9 and TRBJ1-4, with D tentatively TRBD1 (6 bases). Germline V gene data show CDR1 as SEHNR and CDR2 as FQNEAQ (reference sequence). This CDR3 has 14 amino acids. V lost 6 bases and J lost 4, with 12 bases in between. CDR3 in amino acids: CASRPTGSNEKLFF. The CDR3 nucleotides are TGTGCCAGCAGACCAACAGGGAGTAATGAAAAACTGTTTTTT.

This chain joins TRBV24-1 and TRBJ2-1, with a possible D match to TRBD1 (7 bases). This CDR3 has 14 amino acids. The germline gives CDR1 KGHDR, CDR2 SFDVKD. V lost 4 bases and J 9 bases, leaving 15 bases between the germline ends. The CDR3 nucleotides read TGTGCCACCAGTGACCCCCAGGGGGGAAGTGAGCAGTTCTTC. Translation: CATSDPQGGSEQFF.

This rearrangement joins TRBV9 to TRBJ2-1; D is perhaps TRBD2 (5 bases). This CDR3 contains 15 residues. Trimming cost V 4 bases and J 0 bases, with 11 bases left between them. From germline, CDR1 is SGDLS and CDR2 YYNGEE. The CDR3: CASSFPGSSYNEQFF. The CDR3, as DNA: TGTGCCAGCAGCTTCCCGGGGAGCTCCTACAATGAGCAGTTCTTC.

The chain joins TRBV24-1 to TRBJ2-2; D is unclear. Deletions cut 6 bases from V and 10 bases from J, with 8 bases between. The CDR3 spans 11 residues. CDR1 is KGHDR and CDR2 is SFDVKD in the germline V gene. DNA of the CDR3: TGTGCCACCAGTTGCCCTTCGGAGCTGTTTTTT. Protein: CATSCPSELFF.

The V gene is TRBV18, the J gene TRBJ2-7, with D unclear. V was shortened by 4 bases and J by 1 base, with 2 bases between the two germline ends. This CDR3 comprises 11 residues. The germline V gene has CDR1 KGHSH and CDR2 LQKENI. CDR3 coding DNA: TGTGCCAGCTCACGGTCCTACGAGCAGTACTTC. It translates to CASSRSYEQYF.

The V call is TRBV2, the J call TRBJ1-2, with unresolved D. Trimming stripped 4 bases from V and 2 bases from J, with 8 bases between. The germline gives CDR1 SNHLY, CDR2 FYNNEI. The length of the CDR3 is 13 residues. The CDR3 bases are TGTGCCAGCAGTGTACCCGGAAACTATGGCTACACCTTC. Protein product: CASSVPGNYGYTF.

This chain joins TRBV14 and TRBJ2-3; D is ambiguous. Germline lookup yields CDR1 SGHDN and CDR2 FVKESK. The ends were cut back, 0 bases at V and 2 bases at J, with 9 bases in the middle. The CDR3 is made up of 15 amino acids. Here the CDR3 DNA reads TGTGCCAGCAGCCAAGAAGGCTACCACACAGATACGCAGTATTTT. The encoded protein is CASSQEGYHTDTQYF.

The chain uses TRBV20-1 and TRBJ2-1; 10 bases agree with TRBD2. Trimming cost V 6 bases and J 2 bases; bases outside gene matches: 16. This CDR3 spans 18 amino acids. The germline V gene encodes CDR1 DFQATT and CDR2 SNEGSKA (reference sequence). CDR3 in amino acids: CSAESPQLAGGPYNEQFF. CDR3 in DNA: TGCAGTGCCGAGTCACCCCAATTAGCGGGAGGCCCCTACAATGAGCAGTTCTTC.

This chain joins TRBV27 and TRBJ2-5, with a tentative D call TRBD2 (6 bases). Trimming removed 3 bases at V and 0 bases at J, with 8 bases between. The CDR3 length is 14 residues. Germline loops: CDR1 MNHEY, CDR2 SMNVEV (reference sequence). In DNA form, the CDR3 reads TGTGCCAGCAGTTTTGCGGGACACCAAGAGACCCAGTACTTC. Translated: CASSFAGHQETQYF.

As DNA, the CDR3 is TGTGCCACCAGTGATTTGGGAGAAGAGACCCAGTACTTC. The encoded protein is CATSDLGEETQYF. The chain uses TRBV24-1 and TRBJ2-5, with D unclear. The CDR3 has 13 amino acids. V gave up 0 bases and J gave up 3 bases, with 4 bases separating them. Germline CDR1 KGHDR, CDR2 SFDVKD.

The CDR3: CASSLGRLNEQFF. The CDR3 DNA is TGTGCCAGCAGTTTGGGTAGACTCAATGAGCAGTTCTTC. This sequence joins TRBV27 and TRBJ2-1; no definite D call. Per the germline V gene, CDR1 is MNHEY and CDR2 is SMNVEV (reference sequence). The CDR3 extends over 13 amino acids. Trimming removed 3 bases from V and 6 bases from J, with 9 bases in between.

V is TRBV28 and J is TRBJ2-5, with TRBD2 matching 8 bases. The CDR3 loop spans 16 amino acids. The germline CDR1 and CDR2 sequences are MDHEN and SYDVKM. V dropped 5 bases and J dropped 5; count of bases not matched to a gene: 13. The CDR3 DNA follows: TGTGCCAGCAGTCTACTTCAGGCGGGAGGCTTGGAGACCCAGTACTTC. Its protein product is CASSLLQAGGLETQYF.

The V gene is TRBV5-1, the J gene TRBJ2-7; TRBD1 matches 8 bases. The germline V gene has CDR1 SGHRS and CDR2 YFSETQ. This CDR3 is built from 14 residues. Losses at the gene ends were 2 bases for V and 0 bases for J; bases not matched to a gene: 1. The CDR3 DNA is TGCGCCAGCAGCTTTGACAGGGGCTCCTACGAGCAGTACTTC. Protein: CASSFDRGSYEQYF.

The V call is TRBV5-5, the J call TRBJ2-7; the D is unclear. The CDR3 loop spans 15 amino acids. CDR1 and CDR2 from the germline V gene are SGHKS and YYEKEE (reference sequence). The V end was cut by 4 bases, the J end by 0 bases, with 14 bases between. The CDR3 region is CASSRAWTASYEQYF. CDR3 bases: TGTGCCAGCAGCCGGGCCTGGACGGCCTCCTACGAGCAGTACTTC.

The chain combines TRBV27 with TRBJ1-1; TRBD1 is a possible D gene (5 bases). The germline gives CDR1 MNHEY, CDR2 SMNVEV (reference sequence). The length of the CDR3 is 14 residues. V lost 4 bases and J 3 bases, leaving 12 bases between the germline ends. CDR3 loop: CASSSWGGDTEAFF. In DNA form, the CDR3 reads TGTGCCAGCAGTTCCTGGGGGGGGGACACTGAAGCTTTCTTT.

In this sample, this clonotype turned up a few times. The rearrangement uses TRBV5-6 and TRBJ2-3; TRBD2 is a possible D gene (5 bases). The V end was cut by 4 bases, the J end by 2 bases, with 8 bases between. The CDR3 extends over 13 amino acids. In germline, CDR1 is SGHDT, CDR2 YYEEEE. CDR3 DNA sequence: TGTGCCAGCAGCCCCGGGGACACAGATACGCAGTATTTT. Its protein is CASSPGDTDTQYF. Full variable domain (outside the CDR3, taken from reference TRBV5-6 and TRBJ2-3): DAGVTQSPTHLIKTRGQQVTLRCSPKSGHDTVSWYQQALGQGPQFIFQYYEEEERQRGNFPDRFSGHQFPNYSSELNVNALLLGDSALYLCASSPGDTDTQYFGPGTRLTVL.

The gene calls are TRBV4-1 and TRBJ2-4; D is unresolved. V shed 0 bases and J shed 1 base, with 16 bases lying between them. This CDR3 has 18 residues. CDR1 and CDR2 from the germline V gene are MGHRA and YSYEKL. The CDR3 sequence: CASSQERTGNGAKNIQYF. The CDR3 coding sequence is TGCGCCAGCAGCCAAGAACGGACCGGAAACGGGGCCAAAAACATTCAGTACTTC.